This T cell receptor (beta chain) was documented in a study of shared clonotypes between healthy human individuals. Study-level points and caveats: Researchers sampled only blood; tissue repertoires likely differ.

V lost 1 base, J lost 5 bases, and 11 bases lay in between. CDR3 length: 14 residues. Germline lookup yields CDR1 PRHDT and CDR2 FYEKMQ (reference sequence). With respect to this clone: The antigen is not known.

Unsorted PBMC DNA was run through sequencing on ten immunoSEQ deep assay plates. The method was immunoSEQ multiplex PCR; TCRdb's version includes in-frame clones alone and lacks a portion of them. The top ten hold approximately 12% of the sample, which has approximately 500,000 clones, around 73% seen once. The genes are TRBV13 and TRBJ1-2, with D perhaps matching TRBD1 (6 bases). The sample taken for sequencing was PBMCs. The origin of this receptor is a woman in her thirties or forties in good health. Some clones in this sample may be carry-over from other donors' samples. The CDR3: CASSLERQAYGYTF. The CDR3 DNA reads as TGTGCCAGCAGCTTAGAGAGACAGGCTTATGGCTACACCTTC.